This paragraph reports one TCR beta chain. These data belong to a study of blood T cell repertoires in COVID-19. Study summary: Some COVID-19 samples were acute and others convalescent; all came from the United States, Italy and Spain. From T cells, B-cell-depleted T cells, or PBMCs came the material, which was cDNA or gDNA.

As originally analysed: Amplification of reference gene primers was used by the study to estimate nucleated cell counts. Profiled with immunoSEQ multiplex PCR; TCRdb holds only in-frame clones, not every one. D and trimming come from the DNA, and the V and J calls and clone size come from that table. The sample consists of approximately 94,000 clones, about 90% of them appearing once. Germline assignment: CDR1 SGHTA and CDR2 FQGNSA. V was clipped by 3 bases and J by 5 bases; unmatched bases: 4. The CDR3 is made up of 14 amino acids. The clonotype was recovered from a man younger than 40 in a cohort sampled during active COVID-19. The V call is TRBV7-2, the J call TRBJ2-5, with 9 bases matching TRBD1. Sequencing was done on a sample of peripheral blood. This chain's CDR3 is CASSLTGGSETQYF. The CDR3 nucleotides read TGTGCCAGCAGCTTGACAGGGGGGTCCGAGACCCAGTACTTC.